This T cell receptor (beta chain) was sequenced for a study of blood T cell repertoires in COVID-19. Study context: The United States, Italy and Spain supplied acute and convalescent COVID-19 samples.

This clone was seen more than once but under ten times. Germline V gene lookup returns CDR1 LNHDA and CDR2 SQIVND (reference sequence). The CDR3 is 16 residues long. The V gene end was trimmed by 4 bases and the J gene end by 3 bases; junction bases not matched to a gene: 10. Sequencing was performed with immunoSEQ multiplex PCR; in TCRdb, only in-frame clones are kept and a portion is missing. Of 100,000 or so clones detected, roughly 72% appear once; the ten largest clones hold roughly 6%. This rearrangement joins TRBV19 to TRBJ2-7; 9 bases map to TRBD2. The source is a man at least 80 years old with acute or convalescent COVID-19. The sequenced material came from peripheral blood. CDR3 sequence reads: CASSTRISGSYYEQYF. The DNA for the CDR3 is TGTGCCAGTAGTACGCGCATTAGCGGGAGCTACTACGAGCAGTACTTC.